Following are 30 T cell receptor beta chains from one sample sequenced in a study of CD8+ T cells in alopecia areata. Treatment: oral pan-JAK inhibitor, 5-10 mg twice daily. TCR sequencing used cDNA made by reverse transcription of extracted RNA. Data came from immunoSEQ multiplex PCR; TCRdb stores just in-frame clones and leaves some out. The sample yields roughly 180,000 clones, about 51% seen once. This sample comprised CD8+ T cells sorted from blood, obtained between weeks 51 and 54, from a patient treated with tofacitinib. These receptors were obtained from a human donor with alopecia areata.

This clone has a single count. The rearrangement links TRBV9 to TRBJ2-1; no reliable D call. The CDR3 contains 16 residues. V dropped 0 bases and J dropped 1 base, with 11 bases sitting between them. CDR1 is SGDLS, CDR2 YYNGEE, per germline. CDR3 bases: TGTGCCAGCAGCGTAGGGGGAATTGGGTCCTACAATGAGCAGTTCTTC. Its translation is CASSVGGIGSYNEQFF.

This clone showed up just a few times. This chain links TRBV6-4 with TRBJ2-5; 8 nucleotides match TRBD2. Germline V gene sequence: CDR1 MRHNA, CDR2 SNTAGT. The CDR3 extends over 15 amino acids. V was clipped by 0 bases and J by 4 bases; unmatched bases: 4. The CDR3 here is CASSDSPGGPETQYF. CDR3 coding DNA: TGTGCCAGCAGTGACTCGCCGGGGGGGCCAGAGACCCAGTACTTC.

This rearrangement joins TRBV4-3 to TRBJ2-5; D is ambiguous. CDR1 and CDR2 from the germline V gene are LGHNA and YSLEER. V was cut by 1 base and J by 1 base, with 16 bases left in between. The CDR3 length is 17 residues. For the CDR3, the DNA is TGCGCCAGCAGCCAAGTTTTGGCAGGATACCTCCAAGAGACCCAGTACTTC. Encoded protein: CASSQVLAGYLQETQYF.

The rearrangement joins TRBV2 to TRBJ2-3; D remains unclear. Trimming cost V 4 bases and J 2 bases, with 10 bases left between them. Germline assignment: CDR1 SNHLY and CDR2 FYNNEI. This CDR3 contains 14 residues. The DNA of the CDR3 is TGTGCCAGCAGTGGTAGGGCTGACACAGATACGCAGTATTTT. The encoded protein is CASSGRADTDTQYF.

The genes are TRBV29-1 and TRBJ2-3; 8 nucleotides align to TRBD1. The V gene's germline CDR1 is SQVTM and CDR2 ANQGSEA. J lost 1 base, V lost 4 bases, and 1 base had no gene match. The length of the CDR3 is 13 residues. In nucleotides, the CDR3 is TGCAGCGTTGCACAGGGGGGCACAGATACGCAGTATTTT. The encoded protein is CSVAQGGTDTQYF.

This clone was counted only a few times. With a much larger clone just one base away, this may be a read error. The same CDR3 is also encoded by other DNA sequences in this sample. This chain connects TRBV4-1 to TRBJ2-2; weak D call: TRBD2 (5 bases). V was clipped by 0 bases and J by 7 bases, with 12 bases between them. Germline CDR1 MGHRA, CDR2 YSYEKL. The CDR3 is made up of 15 amino acids. CDR3 region: CASSQELANSGELFF. The DNA of the CDR3 is TGCGCCAGCAGCCAAGAGTTAGCGAATAGCGGGGAGCTGTTTTTT.

This chain joins TRBV30 and TRBJ1-2; maybe TRBD1 (5 bases). The CDR3 is 10 amino acids. Looked up from germline, CDR1 is GTSNPN and CDR2 is SVGIG (reference sequence). V was clipped by 5 bases and J by 5 bases, with 6 bases between them. CDR3 DNA: TGTGCCTGGGAGGGGTATGGCTACACCTTC. Translating gives CAWEGYGYTF.

Concerning this clone itself: Within the sample, other DNA sequences also encode this same CDR3. The chain links TRBV5-6 to TRBJ2-3; D gene uncertain. Germline V gene data show CDR1 as SGHDT and CDR2 as YYEEEE. V gave up 1 base and J gave up 3 bases, with 0 bases separating them. The CDR3 contains 11 residues. The DNA for the CDR3 is TGTGCCAGCAGCTTGACAGATACGCAGTATTTT. This codes for CASSLTDTQYF.

The chain uses TRBV19 and TRBJ1-1; tentatively, D is TRBD1 (5 bases). V gave up 3 bases and J gave up 4 bases, with 12 bases separating them. This CDR3 contains 14 residues. Germline CDR1 reads LNHDA; CDR2 reads SQIVND (reference sequence). The CDR3 nucleotides are TGTGCCAGTAGTATGGTTCCGGGGGGCACTGAAGCTTTCTTT. This gives the protein CASSMVPGGTEAFF. Filled out from reference TRBV19 and TRBJ1-1, the complete variable domain reads DGGITQSPKYLFRKEGQNVTLSCEQNLNHDAMYWYRQDPGQGLRLIYYSQIVNDFQKGDIAEGYSVSREKKESFPLTVTSAQKNPTAFYLCASSMVPGGTEAFFGQGTRLTVV.

V is TRBV29-1 and J is TRBJ1-5, with D unresolved. Germline assignment: CDR1 SQVTM and CDR2 ANQGSEA. This CDR3 contains 12 residues. With 5 bases removed from V and 0 bases from J, the gap between germline ends came to 5 bases. The CDR3 sequence: CSVSDSNQPQHF. The CDR3 DNA reads as TGCAGCGTTTCCGATAGCAATCAGCCCCAGCATTTT.

V gene TRBV27 combines with J gene TRBJ1-2; TRBD1 matches 7 bases. Trimming cost V 10 bases and J 5 bases; bases outside gene matches: 4. The CDR3 length is 11 residues. Germline assignment: CDR1 MNHEY and CDR2 SMNVEV (reference sequence). The CDR3 loop is CATQGGYGYTF. The CDR3 nucleotides are TGTGCCACTCAGGGGGGTTATGGCTACACCTTC.

This clone has just one count. The J gene is TRBJ1-2, the V gene TRBV6-5; TRBD1 matches 8 bases. The germline CDR1 and CDR2 sequences are MNHEY and SVGAGI. The CDR3 covers 15 residues. Germline trimming cut 6 bases from V and 1 base from J; bases unmatched to any gene: 7. CDR3 bases: TGTGCCAGCAGCACGGACAGGGAGAATAACTATGGCTACACCTTC. It translates to CASSTDRENNYGYTF.

CDR3 region: CASSYVVAGVKTQYF. As DNA, the CDR3 is TGTGCCAGCAGTTACGTGGTAGCGGGGGTTAAGACGCAGTATTTT. The chain uses TRBV6-5 and TRBJ2-3, with 9 nucleotides matching TRBD2. The CDR3 extends over 15 amino acids. J was trimmed by 9 bases and V by 2 bases; bases with no gene match: 9. Germline CDR1 reads MNHEY; CDR2 reads SVGAGI.

The chain combines TRBV25-1 with TRBJ1-5; 12 bases map to TRBD1. Germline V CDR1 and CDR2: MGHDK, SYGVNS. J lost 4 bases, V lost 1 base, and 5 bases had no gene match. The CDR3 consists of 17 residues. The CDR3 loop is CASSESGTGGGNQPQHF. The CDR3 DNA is TGTGCCAGCAGTGAATCAGGGACAGGGGGCGGAAATCAGCCCCAGCATTTT.

The chain is built from TRBV4-1 and TRBJ1-2, with 8 nucleotides matching TRBD1. V shed 3 bases, J shed 3 bases, and the junction held 6 bases outside the gene matches. The CDR3 length is 15 residues. Per germline, CDR1 MGHRA and CDR2 YSYEKL. The CDR3 bases are TGCGCCAGCAGCCATGGACAGGGCAGGGACTATGGCTACACCTTC. This encodes CASSHGQGRDYGYTF.

V is TRBV5-6 and J is TRBJ2-5, with a weak D call TRBD1 (5 bases). V was cut by 3 bases and J by 5 bases, with 20 bases left in between. The CDR3 loop spans 16 amino acids. Germline CDR1 and CDR2: SGHDT and YYEEEE. The CDR3 nucleotides read TGTGCCAGCAGCTCTAATAACAGGAAGCTGAGCGAGACCCAGTACTTC. This encodes CASSSNNRKLSETQYF.

The gene calls are TRBV2 and TRBJ2-5; D possibly corresponds to TRBD1 (5 bases). Germline-derived CDR1 and CDR2 are SNHLY and FYNNEI. The V and J ends lost 10 bases and 4 bases respectively, with 16 bases between them. The CDR3 length is 13 residues. The CDR3 sequence is CATERGLRETQYF. DNA of the CDR3: TGTGCCACCGAAAGGGGCCTTAGAGAGACCCAGTACTTC.

A few counts support this clone. V and J are TRBV29-1 and TRBJ2-7, with 10 bases matching TRBD1. Germline-derived CDR1 and CDR2 are SQVTM and ANQGSEA. The CDR3 has 15 amino acids. After removal of 6 bases from V and 2 bases from J, the junction contained 10 bases not matched to a gene. CDR3 residues: CSVAGTGDGAYEQYF. CDR3 in DNA: TGCAGCGTGGCCGGGACAGGGGATGGGGCCTACGAGCAGTACTTC.

Of note for this clone: The junction shows a germline mismatch at one end, possibly a read error. The chain carries TRBV15 and TRBJ1-5; 9 positions agree with TRBD1. The CDR3 loop spans 13 amino acids. Germline values: CDR1 LNHNV, CDR2 YYDKDF (reference sequence). The CDR3 DNA sequence: TGTGGCACCGGGACAGGGAACAATCAGCCCCAGCATTTT. It is translated as CGTGTGNNQPQHF.

This clone was observed a handful of times. This sequence joins TRBV5-4 and TRBJ2-7, with 8 bases matching TRBD1. J lost 5 bases, V lost 4 bases, and 8 bases had no gene match. CDR1 and CDR2 (germline): SGHNT, YYREEE (reference sequence). The CDR3 has 14 amino acids. Here the CDR3 reads CASSDSDRVDEQYF. The CDR3 DNA sequence: TGTGCCAGCAGCGATTCGGACAGGGTCGACGAGCAGTACTTC.

This chain joins TRBV29-1 and TRBJ2-1, with TRBD1 identical over 10 bases. CDR1 is SQVTM, CDR2 ANQGSEA, per germline. The CDR3 spans 15 residues. With 8 bases clipped from V and 9 bases from J, the junction kept 16 bases outside the gene matches. CDR3 sequence reads: CSCEGGTGAPREQFF. CDR3 nucleotide sequence: TGCAGCTGTGAGGGCGGGACAGGGGCCCCCCGTGAGCAGTTCTTC.

The chain links TRBV5-6 to TRBJ1-2; D remains unclear. V was clipped by 4 bases and J by 7 bases, with 11 bases between them. CDR3 size: 12 residues. The germline CDR1 and CDR2 sequences are SGHDT and YYEEEE. CDR3 bases: TGTGCCAGCAGCCCAGACGACGCTGGCTACACCTTC. This gives the protein CASSPDDAGYTF.

The chain recombines TRBV13 with TRBJ1-2; a weak D match, TRBD1 (5 bases). CDR1 and CDR2 (germline): PRHDT, FYEKMQ (reference sequence). The length of the CDR3 is 13 residues. V lost 4 bases to trimming and J lost 4 bases, with 10 bases between them. In DNA, the CDR3 is TGTGCCAGCAGCTCAACGGGACCCTATGGCTACACCTTC. This translates into CASSSTGPYGYTF. The variable domain in full, completed from reference TRBV13 and TRBJ1-2, reads AAGVIQSPRHLIKEKRETATLKCYPIPRHDTVYWYQQGPGQDPQFLISFYEKMQSDKGSIPDRFSAQQFSDYHSELNMSSLELGDSALYFCASSSTGPYGYTFGSGTRLTVV.

This chain connects TRBV15 to TRBJ2-1, with 11 bases aligning to TRBD2. Germline values: CDR1 LNHNV, CDR2 YYDKDF (reference sequence). The trim removed 3 bases at V and 4 bases at J, leaving 5 bases unmatched. The CDR3 sequence is 16 residues long. CDR3 loop: CATSRVAGGLYNEQFF. CDR3 coding DNA: TGTGCCACCAGCAGGGTAGCGGGGGGGCTATACAATGAGCAGTTCTTC.

This clone showed up just once. The chain recombines TRBV4-1 with TRBJ2-1; D not resolved. Trimming removed 1 base at V and 9 bases at J, with 13 bases between. The CDR3 sequence is 14 residues long. Germline V gene sequence: CDR1 MGHRA, CDR2 YSYEKL. CDR3 in amino acids: CASSQGGQAFEQFF. The CDR3 bases are TGCGCCAGCAGCCAAGGTGGGCAGGCCTTTGAGCAGTTCTTC.

This clone has only a few counts. The chain recombines TRBV27 with TRBJ1-5, with D hard to call. In germline, CDR1 is MNHEY, CDR2 SMNVEV (reference sequence). The CDR3 contains 15 residues. Between the trimmed V and J ends, which lost 8 bases and 2 bases, there was a span of 16 bases. Here the CDR3 reads CASQVAVGCNQPQHF. The CDR3 coding sequence is TGTGCCAGCCAAGTGGCAGTAGGGTGCAATCAGCCCCAGCATTTT.

The J gene is TRBJ1-1, the V gene TRBV5-1; D is perhaps TRBD1 (6 bases). V lost 3 bases, J lost 3 bases, and 15 bases lay in between. The germline CDR1 and CDR2 sequences are SGHRS and YFSETQ. This CDR3 spans 15 amino acids. This chain's CDR3 is CASSSAPGADTEAFF. The DNA of the CDR3 is TGCGCCAGCAGCTCGGCCCCGGGGGCGGACACTGAAGCTTTCTTT. The full variable domain, with the rest looked up from reference TRBV5-1 and TRBJ1-1, is KAGVTQTPRYLIKTRGQQVTLSCSPISGHRSVSWYQQTPGQGLQFLFEYFSETQRNKGNFPGRFSGRQFSNSRSEMNVSTLELGDSALYLCASSSAPGADTEAFFGQGTRLTVV.

This clone was recorded only once. CDR3 amino acids: CAISESKGRAHEQYF. The CDR3 DNA follows: TGTGCCATCAGTGAGTCGAAAGGGAGGGCCCACGAGCAGTACTTC. This chain links TRBV10-3 with TRBJ2-7, with 7 positions matching TRBD2. CDR1 and CDR2 (germline): ENHRY, SYGVKD. The V and J ends lost 0 bases and 5 bases, in that order; junction bases with no gene match: 7. The CDR3 is made up of 15 amino acids.

The chain uses TRBV6-5 and TRBJ2-3, with 10 positions matching TRBD1. The germline CDR1 and CDR2 sequences are MNHEY and SVGAGI. The V and J ends lost 6 bases and 1 base, in that order; junction bases with no gene match: 4. The CDR3 totals 15 residues. The CDR3 sequence is CASRLGTGGTDTQYF. As DNA, the CDR3 is TGTGCCAGCAGACTCGGGACAGGGGGCACAGATACGCAGTATTTT.

This chain links TRBV6-5 with TRBJ1-5; 8 bases match TRBD1. CDR3 length: 14 residues. Germline CDR1 and CDR2: MNHEY and SVGAGI. J was trimmed by 6 bases and V by 2 bases; bases with no gene match: 3. CDR3 in DNA: TGTGCCAGCAGTTACGACAGGGGACGTCAGCCCCAGCATTTT. This translates into CASSYDRGRQPQHF.